The T cell receptor beta chain described here comes from a study of T cell responses to AZD1222 COVID-19 vaccine. Study results and limitations: Spike as a whole was targeted by vaccine-associated CD4 TCRs, dominant at 160-218 and 743-854.

Concerning this clone itself: No antigen is known for it.

The assay was immunoSEQ multiplex PCR, and TCRdb's table has in-frame clones only and misses some. The table includes approximately 26,000 clones, around 90% detected once. The CDR3 is 15 amino acids. CDR1 and CDR2 (germline): MNHEY, SVGAGI. V was shortened by 6 bases and J by 4 bases, with 13 bases between the two germline ends. The rearrangement links TRBV6-5 to TRBJ1-6; a weak D match, TRBD1 (5 bases). The TCR was taken from an adult who received the AZD1222 COVID-19 vaccine. The material was peripheral blood, obtained 28 days after the second AZD1222 dose. As DNA, the CDR3 is TGTGCCAGCAGCCCGGGGGTAGGGTATAATTCACCCCTCCACTTT. Protein: CASSPGVGYNSPLHF.